This T cell receptor (beta chain) was identified during a study of blood T cell repertoires in COVID-19. The CDR3 has 14 residues. From germline, CDR1 is SGHRS and CDR2 YFSETQ. The junction had 8 bases not matched to a gene; V was cut back by 5 bases and J by 5 bases. TCRdb's copy holds only in-frame clones and misses some; the assay was immunoSEQ multiplex PCR. Among approximately 250,000 clones listed, around four fifths were seen once. The chain couples TRBV5-1 to TRBJ2-3; 7 bases align to TRBD2. This sequence originates from a man in his 60s who had recovered from COVID-19. The sample taken for sequencing was peripheral blood. The CDR3 coding sequence is TGCGCCAGCAGGTGGGACTATCCTCAAGATACGCAGTATTTT. Translated, it gives CASRWDYPQDTQYF. Full variable domain (outside the CDR3, taken from reference TRBV5-1 and TRBJ2-3): KAGVTQTPRYLIKTRGQQVTLSCSPISGHRSVSWYQQTPGQGLQFLFEYFSETQRNKGNFPGRFSGRQFSNSRSEMNVSTLELGDSALYLCASRWDYPQDTQYFGPGTRLTVL.